Each of the 15 T cell receptor beta chains below was sequenced from the same sample in a study of beta chain features in type 1 diabetes. Overall study results and limits: Patients with Type 1 diabetes showed moderately but significantly shorter TCRB CDR3s in all four CD4+ subsets.

The isolated RNA, all of it, was reverse transcribed, so expressed TCRB transcripts were what got sequenced. Here immunoSEQ multiplex PCR was the method, and the copy in TCRdb shows in-frame clones only, minus some. Of 600,000 or so clones in the sample, more than 12% are singletons; the top ten hold nearly 0.04%. These TCRs are of unknown antigen specificity. The specimen was naive CD4+ T cells from blood. The source is a man between 18 and 29 years old with type 1 diabetes.

The rearrangement uses TRBV30 and TRBJ1-2, with 8 bases matching TRBD1. Germline CDR1 reads GTSNPN; CDR2 reads SVGIG (reference sequence). CDR3 length: 16 residues. J lost 5 bases, V lost 2 bases, and 13 bases had no gene match. The CDR3 protein is CAWSLGTGAKGYGYTF. CDR3 bases: TGTGCCTGGAGTCTGGGGACAGGAGCAAAGGGATATGGCTACACCTTC.

The table lists this clone with a few counts. The chain employs TRBV5-6 and TRBJ1-4; perhaps TRBD1 as D (5 bases). Germline V lookup: CDR1 SGHDT, CDR2 YYEEEE. This CDR3 has 13 amino acids. V was clipped by 2 bases and J by 14 bases, with 16 bases between them. The CDR3 reads CASSFEDEGPLFF. CDR3 DNA sequence: TGTGCCAGCAGCTTCGAAGATGAGGGACCCCTGTTTTTT. The full variable domain, with the rest looked up from reference TRBV5-6 and TRBJ1-4, is DAGVTQSPTHLIKTRGQQVTLRCSPKSGHDTVSWYQQALGQGPQFIFQYYEEEERQRGNFPDRFSGHQFPNYSSELNVNALLLGDSALYLCASSFEDEGPLFFGSGTQLSVL.

Worth noting for this clone: A junction boundary mismatches the germline segment, possibly from a read error. This rearrangement joins TRBV7-7 to TRBJ2-2; D uncertain. CDR1 is SSHAT and CDR2 is FNYEAQ in the germline V gene (reference sequence). CDR3 size: 13 residues. The CDR3 bases are TGTGCTAGCAGCCGAACACCAACCGGGGAGCTGTTTTTT. Encoded protein: CASSRTPTGELFF.

The gene calls are TRBV7-2 and TRBJ2-7; weak D call: TRBD2 (5 bases). There are 14 residues in the CDR3. V dropped 1 base and J dropped 4 bases, with 11 bases sitting between them. Germline CDR1 is SGHTA and CDR2 is FQGNSA. The CDR3 sequence is CASSLGGIEYEQYF. In DNA, the CDR3 is TGTGCCAGCAGCTTAGGAGGGATTGAATACGAGCAGTACTTC. The whole variable domain, filled in from reference TRBV7-2 and TRBJ2-7, reads GAGVSQSPSNKVTEKGKDVELRCDPISGHTALYWYRQSLGQGLEFLIYFQGNSAPDKSGLPSDRFSAERTGGSVSTLTIQRTQQEDSAVYLCASSLGGIEYEQYFGPGTRLTVT.

The V and J genes are TRBV30 and TRBJ2-7; maybe TRBD1 (6 bases). The CDR3 sequence is 14 residues long. Looked up from germline, CDR1 is GTSNPN and CDR2 is SVGIG (reference sequence). The ends were cut back, 2 bases at V and 6 bases at J, with 17 bases in the middle. CDR3 DNA: TGTGCCTGGAGTCACGCAGGGGCTAGGCCCGAGCAGTACTTC. Amino acids: CAWSHAGARPEQYF.

The rearrangement links TRBV5-1 to TRBJ2-5; D unclear. Trimming took off 2 bases at V and 2 bases at J, with 7 bases between the two ends. Germline V gene sequence: CDR1 SGHRS, CDR2 YFSETQ. CDR3 size: 13 residues. CDR3 in DNA: TGCGCCAGCAGCTTCGTGTTACAAGAGACCCAGTACTTC. Protein: CASSFVLQETQYF.

The CDR3 coding sequence is TGTGCCAGCAGTCCGGGACACTGGAATGAAAAACTGTTTTTT. Translated, it gives CASSPGHWNEKLFF. This sequence joins TRBV28 and TRBJ1-4; D is possibly TRBD1 (6 bases). The V gene lost 5 bases and the J gene lost 5 bases, with 12 bases spanning the gap. CDR1 is MDHEN and CDR2 is SYDVKM in the germline V gene. The CDR3 runs to 14 residues.

This chain joins TRBV19 and TRBJ1-5; 9 bases map to TRBD1. The CDR3 contains 14 residues. Unmatched junction bases numbered 4, after V lost 3 bases and J lost 7 bases. Looked up from germline, CDR1 is LNHDA and CDR2 is SQIVND (reference sequence). CDR3 residues: CASSMGQGGQPQHF. The CDR3 DNA sequence: TGTGCCAGTAGTATGGGACAGGGCGGGCAGCCCCAGCATTTT.

The chain employs TRBV11-2 and TRBJ2-4, with a weak D call TRBD1 (5 bases). The CDR3 runs to 12 residues. The germline V gene encodes CDR1 SGHAT and CDR2 FQNNGV. The V gene lost 2 bases and the J gene lost 9 bases, with 8 bases spanning the gap. The CDR3 DNA reads TGTGCCAGCAGCTTATTTAGGGGCATTCAGTACTTC. It encodes CASSLFRGIQYF.

This clone has only a few counts. The J gene is TRBJ1-1, the V gene TRBV6-1, with D tentatively TRBD1 (5 bases). V was cut by 6 bases and J by 5 bases, with 13 bases left in between. This CDR3 contains 13 residues. Germline V gene sequence: CDR1 MNHNS, CDR2 SASEGT. This CDR3 reads CASRGGGGTEAFF. Here the CDR3 DNA reads TGTGCCAGCAGAGGAGGTGGGGGGACTGAAGCTTTCTTT.

The V gene is TRBV30, the J gene TRBJ2-3; possible D gene TRBD1, 6 bases. This CDR3 contains 15 residues. Germline V CDR1 and CDR2: GTSNPN, SVGIG (reference sequence). V lost 2 bases and J 4 bases, leaving 16 bases between the germline ends. CDR3 in amino acids: CAWSPGQSSADTQYF. The CDR3 DNA reads TGTGCCTGGAGTCCTGGACAGTCTTCCGCAGATACGCAGTATTTT.

The chain is built from TRBV7-2 and TRBJ2-5; D may be TRBD1 or TRBD2 (5 bases each). CDR3 length: 15 amino acids. From germline, CDR1 is SGHTA and CDR2 FQGNSA. Trimming took off 1 base at V and 7 bases at J, with 16 bases between the two ends. CDR3 nucleotides: TGTGCCAGCAGCTTAGGGGCCATACCCGGGACGACCCAGTACTTC. This gives the protein CASSLGAIPGTTQYF. Full variable domain (remainder filled in from reference TRBV7-2 and TRBJ2-5): GAGVSQSPSNKVTEKGKDVELRCDPISGHTALYWYRQSLGQGLEFLIYFQGNSAPDKSGLPSDRFSAERTGGSVSTLTIQRTQQEDSAVYLCASSLGAIPGTTQYFGPGTRLLVL.

The chain is built from TRBV4-1 and TRBJ2-1; D tentatively fits TRBD1 or TRBD2 (6 bases each). There are 16 residues in the CDR3. Looked up from germline, CDR1 is MGHRA and CDR2 is YSYEKL. The V gene lost 0 bases and the J gene lost 2 bases, with 11 bases spanning the gap. CDR3 nucleotide sequence: TGCGCCAGCAGCCAAGACCCTGGGGGGCCCTACAATGAGCAGTTCTTC. Translating gives CASSQDPGGPYNEQFF.

J is TRBJ2-1 and V is TRBV18, with 8 bases fitting TRBD2. Unmatched junction bases numbered 8, after V lost 6 bases and J lost 7 bases. The length of the CDR3 is 14 residues. The germline V gene encodes CDR1 KGHSH and CDR2 LQKENI. This chain's CDR3 is CASSSQREINEQFF. In nucleotides, the CDR3 is TGTGCCAGCTCGAGTCAGCGGGAGATAAATGAGCAGTTCTTC.

This clone has just a few counts. This rearrangement joins TRBV30 to TRBJ2-1; TRBD1 is a possible D gene (5 bases). Germline V lookup: CDR1 GTSNPN, CDR2 SVGIG (reference sequence). This CDR3 comprises 16 residues. The V end was cut by 2 bases, the J end by 0 bases, with 14 bases between. Written as DNA, the CDR3 is TGTGCCTGGAGTCCCCAGGGCAGGAGCTCCTACAATGAGCAGTTCTTC. It codes for CAWSPQGRSSYNEQFF.